The 23 T cell receptor beta chains below were found in one sample sequenced in a study of T-cell memory formation after mild COVID-19. MiXCR was run by TCRdb on the 5' RACE reads, yielding one entry per CDR3 protein. The data show approximately 200,000 distinct CDR3 sequences, around 16% seen once. Sequencing was carried out using PBMCs or a T cell subset sorted from them (not recorded which). The receptors stem from an adult woman who had mild COVID-19 (a few samples of this study predate the infection). Cell type and time point are not known.

This clonotype has just a few counts. V usage is TRBV15 and J usage is TRBJ1-5; D is unclear. V was trimmed by 0 bases and J by 6 bases, leaving 9 bases between them. CDR1 and CDR2 from the germline V gene are LNHNV and YYDKDF (reference sequence). The length of the CDR3 is 14 residues. CDR3 in amino acids: CATSRDKGFQPQHF. The CDR3, as DNA: TGTGCCACCAGCAGAGATAAAGGGTTTCAGCCCCAGCATTTT.

This clonotype turned up a few times. The rearrangement uses TRBV20-1 and TRBJ1-1; D is uncertain. The CDR3 length is 14 residues. Trimming removed 2 bases from V and 4 bases from J, with 14 bases in between. The germline V gene has CDR1 DFQATT and CDR2 SNEGSKA (reference sequence). The CDR3 protein is CSARRAGKGTEAFF. In DNA form, the CDR3 reads TGCAGTGCTAGACGTGCGGGGAAAGGCACTGAAGCTTTCTTT.

J is TRBJ1-2 and V is TRBV6-5, with D possibly matching TRBD1 (6 bases). V was clipped by 8 bases and J by 4 bases, with 23 bases between them. This CDR3 comprises 16 residues. The germline V gene encodes CDR1 MNHEY and CDR2 SVGAGI. The CDR3 region has the DNA TGTGCCAGCCGGTCTAGGGGGACACAACCGGCCTATGGCTACACCTTC. Protein: CASRSRGTQPAYGYTF.

This clonotype was observed a handful of times. The genes are TRBV7-9 and TRBJ2-3, with D unclear. V was trimmed by 5 bases and J by 2 bases, leaving 8 bases between them. The CDR3 contains 13 residues. Germline CDR1 is SEHNR and CDR2 is FQNEAQ (reference sequence). Written as DNA, the CDR3 is TGTGCCAGCAGCCCTACCGTCACAGATACGCAGTATTTT. Translation: CASSPTVTDTQYF.

V is TRBV11-2 and J is TRBJ1-2; TRBD1 matches 7 bases. Germline CDR1 reads SGHAT; CDR2 reads FQNNGV. J lost 4 bases, V lost 5 bases, and 10 bases had no gene match. The length of the CDR3 is 15 residues. The CDR3 sequence: CASSPTGSSFYGYTF. The CDR3 DNA reads as TGTGCCAGCAGCCCGACAGGGTCGTCTTTCTATGGCTACACCTTC.

The sample holds many counts of this clonotype. The CDR3 protein is CSAPAAGGRADTQYF. In nucleotides, the CDR3 is TGCAGTGCTCCTGCTGCGGGGGGCAGGGCAGATACGCAGTATTTT. The J gene is TRBJ2-3, the V gene TRBV20-1; 8 bases fit TRBD2. CDR3 length equals 15 residues. Germline lookup yields CDR1 DFQATT and CDR2 SNEGSKA (reference sequence). V shed 5 bases, J shed 4 bases, and the junction held 11 bases outside the gene matches.

The V and J genes are TRBV15 and TRBJ2-5; D unresolved. Germline CDR1 LNHNV, CDR2 YYDKDF (reference sequence). Deletions cut 5 bases from V and 4 bases from J, with 14 bases between. The CDR3 has 14 residues. The CDR3 sequence is CATSGYRVGETQYF. For the CDR3, the DNA is TGTGCCACCAGCGGCTATCGGGTGGGAGAGACCCAGTACTTC.

The chain links TRBV5-1 to TRBJ2-3, with D perhaps TRBD2 (6 bases). CDR1 SGHRS and CDR2 YFSETQ come from the germline V gene. The CDR3 contains 14 residues. Trimming removed 4 bases from V and 4 bases from J, with 13 bases in between. The CDR3 spells CASSVRLGSDTQYF. CDR3 sequence (DNA): TGCGCCAGCAGCGTGAGACTAGGGTCAGATACGCAGTATTTT.

This clonotype has a handful of counts. The CDR3 bases are TGTGCCAGTAACGACAGGGGTCGGGGCAATGAGCAGTTCTTC. It yields the protein CASNDRGRGNEQFF. The chain joins TRBV19 to TRBJ2-1, with 8 bases identical to TRBD1. V lost 7 bases and J lost 6; bases outside the gene matches: 8. The germline V gene has CDR1 LNHDA and CDR2 SQIVND (reference sequence). The CDR3 spans 14 residues.

This clonotype was found a few times. V and J are TRBV24-1 and TRBJ2-2, with D possibly being TRBD1 (6 bases). CDR1 is KGHDR, CDR2 SFDVKD, per germline. This CDR3 comprises 15 residues. The V end lost 5 bases, the J end lost 2 bases, and 11 bases lay between the germline ends. The CDR3 DNA is TGTGCCACCAGTGGGGTCAGGGGAAACACCGGGGAGCTGTTTTTT. Its protein is CATSGVRGNTGELFF.

The chain has TRBV18 and TRBJ1-2; D is ambiguous. The germline gives CDR1 KGHSH, CDR2 LQKENI. The CDR3 length is 14 residues. Trimming cost V 3 bases and J 8 bases, with 16 bases left between them. The chain's CDR3 is CASSPMSEARGYTF. The CDR3 bases are TGTGCCAGCTCACCCATGTCCGAGGCCCGCGGCTACACCTTC. Drawing the rest from reference TRBV18 and TRBJ1-2, the complete variable domain is NAGVMQNPRHLVRRRGQEARLRCSPMKGHSHVYWYRQLPEEGLKFMVYLQKENIIDESGMPKERFSAEFPKEGPSILRIQQVVRGDSAAYFCASSPMSEARGYTFGSGTRLTVV.

This clonotype was found a few times. The chain has TRBV3-1 and TRBJ1-2, with a possible D match to TRBD1 (6 bases). Germline CDR1 reads LGHDT; CDR2 reads YNNKEL (reference sequence). There are 13 residues in the CDR3. V lost 8 bases and J 4 bases, leaving 14 bases between the germline ends. This CDR3 reads CASGGIRGYGYTF. For the CDR3, the DNA is TGTGCCAGCGGCGGCATCAGGGGCTATGGCTACACCTTC.

The J gene is TRBJ2-1, the V gene TRBV18; the D is unclear. Germline loops: CDR1 KGHSH, CDR2 LQKENI. Trimming left V 3 bases short and J 2 bases short, with 11 bases between. This CDR3 has 15 amino acids. The CDR3 here is CASSPSGLTYNEQFF. CDR3 DNA: TGTGCCAGCTCACCTTCCGGCCTAACCTACAATGAGCAGTTCTTC.

This clonotype appeared a few times. The gene calls are TRBV3-1 and TRBJ1-3; D ambiguous. The V and J ends lost 4 bases and 2 bases respectively, with 15 bases between them. This CDR3 is 16 amino acids long. Germline CDR1 is LGHDT and CDR2 is YNNKEL (reference sequence). In DNA form, the CDR3 reads TGTGCCAGCAGCCGCACTTCGTCTGTGGCTGGAAACACCATATATTTT. Amino acids: CASSRTSSVAGNTIYF. The full variable domain, rest sourced from reference TRBV3-1 and TRBJ1-3, is DTAVSQTPKYLVTQMGNDKSIKCEQNLGHDTMYWYKQDSKKFLKIMFSYNNKELIINETVPNRFSPKSPDKAHLNLHINSLELGDSAVYFCASSRTSSVAGNTIYFGEGSWLTVV.

CDR3: CASNNKGVDTQYF. The DNA for the CDR3 is TGTGCCAGCAACAATAAGGGGGTTGATACGCAGTATTTT. V and J are TRBV11-2 and TRBJ2-3; D is possibly TRBD1 (6 bases). The CDR3 runs to 13 residues. Germline V gene sequence: CDR1 SGHAT, CDR2 FQNNGV. The V end was cut by 7 bases, the J end by 6 bases, with 14 bases between.

The CDR3 here is CASSPRDFSGANVLTF. CDR3 DNA sequence: TGTGCCAGCAGTCCCCGGGATTTCTCTGGGGCCAACGTCCTGACTTTC. V and J are TRBV12-3 or TRBV12-4 and TRBJ2-6, with D possibly matching TRBD2 (5 bases). This CDR3 comprises 16 residues. V was pared by 5 bases and J by 0 bases, with 11 bases between.

In this sample, this clonotype turned up a few times. The chain carries TRBV12-3 or TRBV12-4 and TRBJ1-2; TRBD1 matches at 8 bases. The V segment lost 7 bases and the J segment 7 bases; nucleotides outside the gene matches: 11. This CDR3 has 14 amino acids. For the CDR3, the DNA is TGTGCCAGCACTCCAGGGGGCCTGAATCCTGGCTACACCTTC. This sequence encodes CASTPGGLNPGYTF.

This clonotype was detected a few times. J is TRBJ1-1 and V is TRBV5-1; D possibly corresponds to TRBD1 (5 bases). The CDR3 runs 14 residues. Trimming pared 6 bases from V and 1 base from J, leaving 13 bases between. Germline-derived CDR1 and CDR2 are SGHRS and YFSETQ. DNA of the CDR3: TGCGCCAGCACATTGGGACCTCGGAACACTGAAGCTTTCTTT. It is translated as CASTLGPRNTEAFF.

The V call is TRBV7-6, the J call TRBJ2-3, with D perhaps given as TRBD1 or TRBD2 (5 bases each). CDR1 SGHVS and CDR2 FNYEAQ come from the germline V gene. The CDR3 has 17 residues. Trimming took 4 bases from V and 2 from J, leaving 19 bases between them. Here the CDR3 DNA reads TGTGCCAGCAGCTCGCCTAAGGCAGGGACCTTCACAGATACGCAGTATTTT. It encodes CASSSPKAGTFTDTQYF.

CDR3 DNA sequence: TGTGCCAGCAGCTTAGACTACAGGGTCAATGAGCAGTTCTTC. This codes for CASSLDYRVNEQFF. This chain connects TRBV7-9 to TRBJ2-1, with D maybe TRBD1 (6 bases). The V gene's germline CDR1 is SEHNR and CDR2 FQNEAQ (reference sequence). This CDR3 is built from 14 residues. Trimming shortened V by 1 base and J by 6 bases, and 10 bases separated the two germline ends.

This clonotype has only a few counts. The chain joins TRBV12-3 or TRBV12-4 to TRBJ2-7, with 9 bases that match TRBD1. This CDR3 is built from 15 residues. V shed 5 bases, J shed 2 bases, and the junction held 7 bases outside the gene matches. CDR3 in DNA: TGTGCCAGCAGTCTTACCGGGACAGGGACCTACGAGCAGTACTTC. This gives the protein CASSLTGTGTYEQYF.

This chain joins TRBV5-1 and TRBJ2-5; the D call may be TRBD1 or TRBD2 (5 bases each). CDR3 length equals 15 residues. The germline gives CDR1 SGHRS, CDR2 YFSETQ. V shed 3 bases and J shed 5 bases, with 17 bases lying between them. The CDR3 protein is CASSWGLGERETQYF. In DNA form, the CDR3 reads TGCGCCAGCAGCTGGGGGTTAGGGGAGCGGGAGACCCAGTACTTC.

V is TRBV27 and J is TRBJ2-3, with TRBD2 as a possible D gene (6 bases). The ends were cut back, 1 base at V and 4 bases at J, with 12 bases in the middle. CDR1 MNHEY and CDR2 SMNVEV come from the germline V gene (reference sequence). CDR3 size: 15 residues. Here the CDR3 DNA reads TGTGCCAGCAGTTTATATATCGGGGGATCAGATACGCAGTATTTT. Translated, it gives CASSLYIGGSDTQYF.